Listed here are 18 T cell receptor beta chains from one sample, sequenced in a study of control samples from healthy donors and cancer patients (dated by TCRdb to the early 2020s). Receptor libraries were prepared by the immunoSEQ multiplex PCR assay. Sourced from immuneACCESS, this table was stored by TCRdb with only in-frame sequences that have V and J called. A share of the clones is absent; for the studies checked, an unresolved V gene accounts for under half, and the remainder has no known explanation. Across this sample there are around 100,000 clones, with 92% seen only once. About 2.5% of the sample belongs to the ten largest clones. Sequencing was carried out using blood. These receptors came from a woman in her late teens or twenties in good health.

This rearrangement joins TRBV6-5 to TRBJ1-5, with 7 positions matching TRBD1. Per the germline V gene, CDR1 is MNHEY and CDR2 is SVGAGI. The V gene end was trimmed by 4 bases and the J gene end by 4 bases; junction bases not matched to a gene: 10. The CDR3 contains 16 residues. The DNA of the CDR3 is TGTGCCAGCAGTTCCGTGAGACAGGGAGAGAATCAGCCCCAGCATTTT. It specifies CASSSVRQGENQPQHF.

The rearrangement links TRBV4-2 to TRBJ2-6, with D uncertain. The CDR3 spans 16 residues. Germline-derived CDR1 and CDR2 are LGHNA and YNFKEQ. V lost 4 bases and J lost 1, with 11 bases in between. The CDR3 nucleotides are TGTGCCAGCAGCCGCGAAGGGCTTTCTGGGGCCAACGTCCTGACTTTC. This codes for CASSREGLSGANVLTF.

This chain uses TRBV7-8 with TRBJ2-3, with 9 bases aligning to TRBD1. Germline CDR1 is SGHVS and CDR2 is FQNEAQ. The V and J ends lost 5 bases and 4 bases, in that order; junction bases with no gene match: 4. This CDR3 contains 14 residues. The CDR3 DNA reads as TGTGCCAGCAGCACCCGGACAGGGGCAGATACGCAGTATTTT. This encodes CASSTRTGADTQYF.

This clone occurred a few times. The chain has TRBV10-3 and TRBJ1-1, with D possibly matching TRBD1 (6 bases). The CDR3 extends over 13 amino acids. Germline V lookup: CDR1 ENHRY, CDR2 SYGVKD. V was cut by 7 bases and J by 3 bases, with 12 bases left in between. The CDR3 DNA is TGTGCCATCAAGCGGGGGCTCGACACTGAAGCTTTCTTT. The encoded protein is CAIKRGLDTEAFF.

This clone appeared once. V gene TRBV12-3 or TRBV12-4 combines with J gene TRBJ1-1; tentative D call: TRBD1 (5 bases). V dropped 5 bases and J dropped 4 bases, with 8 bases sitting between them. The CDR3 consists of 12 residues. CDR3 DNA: TGTGCCAGCAGTCCCGGGGGCACTGAAGCTTTCTTT. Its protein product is CASSPGGTEAFF.

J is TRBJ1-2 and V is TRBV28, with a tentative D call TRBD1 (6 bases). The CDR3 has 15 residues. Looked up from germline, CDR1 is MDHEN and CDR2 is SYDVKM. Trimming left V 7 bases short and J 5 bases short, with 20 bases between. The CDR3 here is CASTSLGAWGYGYTF. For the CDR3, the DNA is TGTGCCAGCACCTCCCTGGGGGCGTGGGGGTATGGCTACACCTTC.

The CDR3 is CASSFWGARTGELFF. The CDR3 region has the DNA TGTGCCAGCAGTTTTTGGGGGGCGAGAACCGGGGAGCTGTTTTTT. The chain recombines TRBV28 with TRBJ2-2, with D perhaps given as TRBD1 or TRBD2 (6 bases each). The CDR3 spans 15 residues. V shed 3 bases and J shed 5 bases, with 13 bases lying between them. Looked up from germline, CDR1 is MDHEN and CDR2 is SYDVKM.

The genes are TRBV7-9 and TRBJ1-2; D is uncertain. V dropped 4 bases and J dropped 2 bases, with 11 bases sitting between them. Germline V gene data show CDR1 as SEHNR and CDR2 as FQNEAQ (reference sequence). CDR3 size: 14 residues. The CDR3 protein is CASSSNSLNYGYTF. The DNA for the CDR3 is TGTGCCAGCAGCTCAAACAGTTTAAACTATGGCTACACCTTC.

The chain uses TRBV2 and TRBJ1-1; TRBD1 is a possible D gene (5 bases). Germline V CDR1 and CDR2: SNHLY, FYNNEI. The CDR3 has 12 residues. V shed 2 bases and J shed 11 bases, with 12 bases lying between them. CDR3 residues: CASSESGEWAFF. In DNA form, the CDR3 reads TGTGCCAGCAGTGAATCGGGGGAATGGGCTTTCTTT.

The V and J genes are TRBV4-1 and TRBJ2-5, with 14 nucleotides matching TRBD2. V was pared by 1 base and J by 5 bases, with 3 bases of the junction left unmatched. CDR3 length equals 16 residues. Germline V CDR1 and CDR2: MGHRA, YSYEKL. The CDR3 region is CASSQGLAGGGETQYF. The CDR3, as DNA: TGCGCCAGCAGCCAAGGACTAGCGGGAGGGGGGGAGACCCAGTACTTC.

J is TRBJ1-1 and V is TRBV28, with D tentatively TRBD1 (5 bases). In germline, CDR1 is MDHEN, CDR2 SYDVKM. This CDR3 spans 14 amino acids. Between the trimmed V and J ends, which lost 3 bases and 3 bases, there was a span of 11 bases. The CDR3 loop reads CASSFSLGDTEAFF. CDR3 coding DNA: TGTGCCAGCAGTTTCTCTCTGGGGGACACTGAAGCTTTCTTT.

The CDR3 DNA follows: TGTGCCAGCAGTGGGACTAGCGGGGGGAGCTCCTACAATGAGCAGTTCTTC. Translating gives CASSGTSGGSSYNEQFF. The J gene is TRBJ2-1, the V gene TRBV2; 14 bases agree with TRBD2. The CDR3 spans 17 residues. V lost 4 bases, J lost 0 bases, and 2 bases stayed unmatched. Germline-derived CDR1 and CDR2 are SNHLY and FYNNEI.

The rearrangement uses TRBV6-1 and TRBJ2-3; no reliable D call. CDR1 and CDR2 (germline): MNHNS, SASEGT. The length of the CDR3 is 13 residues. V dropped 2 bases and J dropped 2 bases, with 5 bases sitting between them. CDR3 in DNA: TGTGCCAGCAGTGAAATCCTCACAGATACGCAGTATTTT. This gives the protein CASSEILTDTQYF.

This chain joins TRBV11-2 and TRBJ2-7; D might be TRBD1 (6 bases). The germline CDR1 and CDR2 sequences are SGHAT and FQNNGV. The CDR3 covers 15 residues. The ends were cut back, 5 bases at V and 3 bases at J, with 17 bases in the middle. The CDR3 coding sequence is TGTGCCAGCAGCACCCAAAGGGACACAGTCTACGAGCAGTACTTC. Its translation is CASSTQRDTVYEQYF.

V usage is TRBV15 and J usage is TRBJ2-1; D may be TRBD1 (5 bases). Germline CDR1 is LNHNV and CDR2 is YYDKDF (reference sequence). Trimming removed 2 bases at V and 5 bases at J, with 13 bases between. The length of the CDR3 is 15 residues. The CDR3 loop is CATSRSKDKHNEQFF. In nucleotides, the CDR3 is TGTGCCACCAGCAGATCAAAGGACAAGCACAATGAGCAGTTCTTC.

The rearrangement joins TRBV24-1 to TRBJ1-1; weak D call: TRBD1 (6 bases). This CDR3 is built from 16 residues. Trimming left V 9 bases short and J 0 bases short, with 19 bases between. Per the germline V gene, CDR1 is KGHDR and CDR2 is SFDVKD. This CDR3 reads CATVSHRVQMNTEAFF. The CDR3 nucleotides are TGTGCCACCGTCTCCCACAGGGTGCAGATGAACACTGAAGCTTTCTTT.

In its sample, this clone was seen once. The chain's CDR3 is CASSQEGVSGANVLTF. The CDR3, as DNA: TGTGCCAGCAGCCAAGAGGGGGTCAGTGGGGCCAACGTCCTGACTTTC. The chain links TRBV4-2 to TRBJ2-6; tentatively, D is TRBD1 or TRBD2 (5 bases each). V was pared by 0 bases and J by 3 bases, with 9 bases between. Per the germline V gene, CDR1 is LGHNA and CDR2 is YNFKEQ. The CDR3 extends over 16 amino acids.

CDR3 in amino acids: CASSPRGGGTEAFF. CDR3 in DNA: TGTGCCAGCAGCCCCCGTGGAGGGGGGACTGAAGCTTTCTTT. This chain connects TRBV7-9 to TRBJ1-1; the D gene is possibly TRBD1 (6 bases). In germline, CDR1 is SEHNR, CDR2 FQNEAQ (reference sequence). This CDR3 spans 14 amino acids. V was shortened by 5 bases and J by 5 bases, with 15 bases between the two germline ends.